This T cell receptor beta chain was sequenced during a study of shared clonotypes between healthy human individuals. Study in general: Samples came from two female and a few male donors aged 18 to 49.

General study findings and limits: Deeper or shallower sequencing was expected to change how clonotypes are shared among donors.

All donors qualified as healthy HIV-negative adults and had experienced no recent acute infections or vaccinations. In regard to this clone: Its target is not known.

Execution of the assay was at deep level. Sequencing used immunoSEQ multiplex PCR; TCRdb keeps in-frame clones, though not all of them. There are approximately 2,000,000 clones in the sample; about 90% occur only once, and 0.37% lies in the top ten. The CDR3 length is 14 residues. Between the trimmed V and J ends, which lost 8 bases and 2 bases, there was a span of 16 bases. In germline, CDR1 is MNHNS, CDR2 SASEGT. This sequence joins TRBV6-1 and TRBJ2-7; weak D call: TRBD1 (6 bases). The clonotype comes from a young man in good health. Some clones in this sample may be carry-over from other donors' samples. The sample consisted of naive CD4+ T cells from PBMCs. The subset is: CD45RA+ positively selected. The CDR3 DNA sequence: TGTGCCAGCCAGAGAAGGACAGAGACCTACGAGCAGTACTTC. Translating gives CASQRRTETYEQYF.